Listed below are T cell receptor beta chains from one sample, sequenced in a study of blood T cell repertoires in COVID-19. TCRdb keeps only in-frame clones here, not all; method: immunoSEQ multiplex PCR. The sample has 350,000 or so clones, around 90% seen once; the top ten hold less than 20%. Sequenced sample: PBMCs or T cells enriched from blood (not recorded which). The receptors were sampled from a woman younger than 45 who had recovered from COVID-19. The CDR3 runs from the conserved cysteine through the conserved F or W. Each record gives: J gene, clone size, D gene, V gene, CDR3 protein, CDR3 DNA. D genes are given only for firm matches. Size is omitted from some rows. Given values are once, few, many or a class for expanded clones.

J gene: TRBJ2-2; clone size: -; D gene: -; V gene: TRBV19; CDR3 protein: CASSAGPNTGELFF; CDR3 DNA: TGTGCCAGTAGTGCGGGACCGAACACCGGGGAGCTGTTTTTT
J gene: TRBJ2-1; clone size: -; D gene: TRBD1; V gene: TRBV10-3; CDR3 protein: CAISARTGTSYNEQFF; CDR3 DNA: TGTGCCATCAGCGCCCGGACAGGGACGTCCTACAATGAGCAGTTCTTC
J gene: TRBJ1-6; clone size: -; D gene: TRBD1; V gene: TRBV7-2; CDR3 protein: CASSRTGFSSYNSPLHF; CDR3 DNA: TGTGCCAGCAGCCGGACAGGGTTTAGCTCCTATAATTCACCCCTCCACTTT
J gene: TRBJ2-4; clone size: -; D gene: -; V gene: TRBV7-2; CDR3 protein: CASSLPSPKNIQYF; CDR3 DNA: TGTGCCAGCAGCTTACCGAGCCCCAAAAACATTCAGTACTTC
J gene: TRBJ2-1; clone size: -; D gene: -; V gene: TRBV4-1; CDR3 protein: CASSQEPQRLLTYNEQFF; CDR3 DNA: TGCGCCAGCAGCCAAGAACCCCAGCGCCTATTGACCTACAATGAGCAGTTCTTC
J gene: TRBJ1-1; clone size: -; D gene: TRBD1; V gene: TRBV18; CDR3 protein: CASSPRAGGTEAFF; CDR3 DNA: TGTGCCAGCTCACCACGCGCAGGGGGTACTGAAGCTTTCTTT
J gene: TRBJ2-2; clone size: once; D gene: -; V gene: TRBV3-1/TRBV3-2; CDR3 protein: CASSPGDTGELFF; CDR3 DNA: TGTGCCAGCAGCCCGGGGGACACCGGGGAGCTGTTTTTT
J gene: TRBJ1-2; clone size: -; D gene: TRBD1; V gene: TRBV7-2; CDR3 protein: CASSLVGTGPGYTF; CDR3 DNA: TGTGCCAGCAGCTTAGTAGGGACAGGTCCCGGCTACACCTTC
J gene: TRBJ1-5; clone size: -; D gene: -; V gene: TRBV27; CDR3 protein: CASSLQGSNQPQHF; CDR3 DNA: TGTGCCAGCAGTTTACAGGGTAGCAATCAGCCCCAGCATTTT
J gene: TRBJ1-1; clone size: -; D gene: -; V gene: TRBV4-2; CDR3 protein: CASSSRTENTEAFF; CDR3 DNA: TGTGCCAGCAGCTCGCGGACTGAGAACACTGAAGCTTTCTTT
J gene: TRBJ2-7; clone size: -; D gene: TRBD2; V gene: TRBV27; CDR3 protein: CATSRGRGSYEQYF; CDR3 DNA: TGTGCCACCTCGCGCGGGAGAGGCTCCTACGAGCAGTACTTC
J gene: TRBJ2-7; clone size: -; D gene: -; V gene: TRBV6-1; CDR3 protein: CASSDHYEQYF; CDR3 DNA: TGTGCCAGCAGTGATCACTACGAGCAGTACTTC
J gene: TRBJ1-5; clone size: -; D gene: -; V gene: TRBV5-5; CDR3 protein: CASSPISQSNQPQHF; CDR3 DNA: TGTGCCAGCAGCCCGATCTCCCAGAGCAATCAGCCCCAGCATTTT
J gene: TRBJ2-7; clone size: -; D gene: TRBD1; V gene: TRBV11-3; CDR3 protein: CASSSGTGRDEQYF; CDR3 DNA: TGTGCCAGCAGCTCCGGGACAGGGCGCGACGAGCAGTACTTC
J gene: TRBJ2-7; clone size: -; D gene: -; V gene: TRBV13; CDR3 protein: CASSLSGSLSYEQYF; CDR3 DNA: TGTGCCAGCAGCTTAAGTGGGAGCCTCTCCTACGAGCAGTACTTC
J gene: TRBJ2-1; clone size: -; D gene: TRBD2; V gene: TRBV19; CDR3 protein: CASSNGGSNNEQFF; CDR3 DNA: TGTGCCAGTAGTAATGGCGGGAGTAACAATGAGCAGTTCTTC
J gene: TRBJ1-5; clone size: -; D gene: -; V gene: TRBV5-1; CDR3 protein: CASSPTGGNQPQHF; CDR3 DNA: TGCGCCAGCAGCCCAACCGGGGGCAATCAGCCCCAGCATTTT
J gene: TRBJ2-3; clone size: -; D gene: TRBD2; V gene: TRBV10-2; CDR3 protein: CASRGGAQDTQYF; CDR3 DNA: TGCGCCAGCCGCGGGGGGGCCCAAGATACGCAGTATTTT
J gene: TRBJ2-1; clone size: -; D gene: -; V gene: TRBV11-2; CDR3 protein: CASSPRLQSYNEQFF; CDR3 DNA: TGTGCCAGCAGCCCTCGACTTCAATCCTACAATGAGCAGTTCTTC
J gene: TRBJ2-7; clone size: -; D gene: -; V gene: TRBV6-5; CDR3 protein: CASRDSTYEQYF; CDR3 DNA: TGTGCCAGCCGGGACTCAACCTACGAGCAGTACTTC
J gene: TRBJ1-3; clone size: -; D gene: -; V gene: TRBV30; CDR3 protein: CAWSPSRQAFSGNTIYF; CDR3 DNA: TGTGCCTGGAGTCCCTCAAGGCAGGCGTTCTCTGGAAACACCATATATTTT
J gene: TRBJ1-1; clone size: -; D gene: -; V gene: TRBV18; CDR3 protein: CASLRGEGNTEAFF; CDR3 DNA: TGTGCCAGCCTGCGGGGGGAGGGGAACACTGAAGCTTTCTTT
J gene: TRBJ2-2; clone size: -; D gene: TRBD2; V gene: TRBV13; CDR3 protein: CASSLKSSGSNTGELFF; CDR3 DNA: TGTGCCAGCAGCTTAAAGAGTAGCGGGAGTAACACCGGGGAGCTGTTTTTT
J gene: TRBJ1-1; clone size: -; D gene: -; V gene: TRBV11-3; CDR3 protein: CASSSRTGHLNTEAFF; CDR3 DNA: TGTGCCAGCAGCTCTCGAACCGGTCACCTGAACACTGAAGCTTTCTTT
J gene: TRBJ2-5; clone size: -; D gene: TRBD2; V gene: TRBV27; CDR3 protein: CASGNPGLAGVGRETQYF; CDR3 DNA: TGTGCCAGCGGGAACCCGGGACTAGCGGGAGTAGGGCGCGAGACCCAGTACTTC
J gene: TRBJ2-5; clone size: -; D gene: TRBD2; V gene: TRBV28; CDR3 protein: CASSSQRGGVETQYF; CDR3 DNA: TGTGCCAGCAGCTCGCAGCGGGGGGGCGTGGAGACCCAGTACTTC
J gene: TRBJ2-1; clone size: -; D gene: TRBD1; V gene: TRBV28; CDR3 protein: CASSWGQLDNNEQFF; CDR3 DNA: TGTGCCAGCAGTTGGGGACAGCTGGATAACAATGAGCAGTTCTTC
J gene: TRBJ1-4; clone size: -; D gene: -; V gene: TRBV3-1/TRBV3-2; CDR3 protein: CASSSQGNNEKLFF; CDR3 DNA: TGTGCCAGCAGCTCTCAGGGTAATAATGAAAAACTGTTTTTT
J gene: TRBJ2-2; clone size: -; D gene: -; V gene: TRBV9; CDR3 protein: CASSGTGKNTGELFF; CDR3 DNA: TGTGCCAGCAGCGGAACAGGGAAGAACACCGGGGAGCTGTTTTTT